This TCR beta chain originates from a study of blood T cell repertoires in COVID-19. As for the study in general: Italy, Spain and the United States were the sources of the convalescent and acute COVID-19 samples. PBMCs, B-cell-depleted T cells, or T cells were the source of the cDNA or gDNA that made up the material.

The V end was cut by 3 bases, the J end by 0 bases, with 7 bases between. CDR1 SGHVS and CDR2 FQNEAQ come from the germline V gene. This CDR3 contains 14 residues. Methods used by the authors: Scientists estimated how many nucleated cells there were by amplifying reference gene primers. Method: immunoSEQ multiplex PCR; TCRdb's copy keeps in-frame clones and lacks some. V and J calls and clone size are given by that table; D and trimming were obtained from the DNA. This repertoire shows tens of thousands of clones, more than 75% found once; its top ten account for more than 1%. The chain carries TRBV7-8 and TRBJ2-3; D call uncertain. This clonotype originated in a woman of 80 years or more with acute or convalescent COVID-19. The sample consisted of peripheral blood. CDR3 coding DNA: TGTGCCAGCAGCTTGAGTAGCAGCACAGATACGCAGTATTTT. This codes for CASSLSSSTDTQYF.